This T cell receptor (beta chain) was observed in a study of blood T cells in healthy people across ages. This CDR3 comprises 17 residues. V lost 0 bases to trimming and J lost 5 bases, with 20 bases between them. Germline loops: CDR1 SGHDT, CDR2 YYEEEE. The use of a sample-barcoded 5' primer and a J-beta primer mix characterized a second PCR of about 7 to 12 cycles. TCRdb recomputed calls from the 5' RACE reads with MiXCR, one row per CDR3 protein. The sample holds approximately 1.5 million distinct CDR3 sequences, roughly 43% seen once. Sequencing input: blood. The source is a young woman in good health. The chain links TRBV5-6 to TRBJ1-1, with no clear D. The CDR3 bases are TGTGCCAGCAGCTTGGCCTGGCAGAACAAGCATGAGACTGAAGCTTTCTTT. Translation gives CASSLAWQNKHETEAFF. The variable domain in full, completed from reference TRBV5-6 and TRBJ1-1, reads DAGVTQSPTHLIKTRGQQVTLRCSPKSGHDTVSWYQQALGQGPQFIFQYYEEEERQRGNFPDRFSGHQFPNYSSELNVNALLLGDSALYLCASSLAWQNKHETEAFFGQGTRLTVV.